The 8 T cell receptor beta chains listed next were all sequenced from one sample in a study of T cell responses to AZD1222 COVID-19 vaccine. Measured with immunoSEQ multiplex PCR; TCRdb has only the in-frame clones, and not every one. The table shows 90,000 to 150,000 clones, with about 89% occurring only once. This material consisted of peripheral blood, taken on day 0 of AZD1222 vaccination. The receptors derive from an adult in good health.

The chain carries TRBV3-1 (or the pseudogene TRBV3-2) and TRBJ2-3; D unresolved. Germline CDR1 LGHDT, CDR2 YNNKEL (reference sequence). This CDR3 is 13 amino acids long. V lost 2 bases and J 1 base, leaving 4 bases between the germline ends. The DNA of the CDR3 is TGTGCCAGCAGCCAAAGCGGCACAGATACGCAGTATTTT. This sequence encodes CASSQSGTDTQYF.

This clone has just a few counts. J is TRBJ2-1 and V is TRBV10-1; 9 bases align to TRBD2. CDR1 and CDR2 from the germline V gene are WNHNN and SYGVQD (reference sequence). This CDR3 has 17 residues. V shed 3 bases, J shed 6 bases, and the junction held 12 bases outside the gene matches. CDR3 DNA sequence: TGCGCCAGCAGTGAAAGAAGCGGGAGGACCCCCGGCAATGAGCAGTTCTTC. It is translated as CASSERSGRTPGNEQFF.

This clone was detected a few times. The chain links TRBV28 to TRBJ2-7; D call uncertain. The ends were cut back, 3 bases at V and 0 bases at J, with 9 bases in the middle. This CDR3 region has 14 residues. Germline lookup yields CDR1 MDHEN and CDR2 SYDVKM. The CDR3 DNA is TGTGCCAGCAGTTTCTTTGGAAGCTCCTACGAGCAGTACTTC. Residues: CASSFFGSSYEQYF.

This rearrangement joins TRBV12-3 or TRBV12-4 to TRBJ1-2, with D hard to call. This CDR3 is built from 13 residues. Trimming took 8 bases from V and 5 from J, leaving 15 bases between them. The CDR3 DNA is TGTGCCAGCCTTTTCGAGCGGCCTTATGGCTACACCTTC. This codes for CASLFERPYGYTF.

This clone was detected only once. The V gene is TRBV12-3 or TRBV12-4, the J gene TRBJ2-7; maybe TRBD1 (5 bases). The CDR3 covers 12 residues. V was pared by 2 bases and J by 7 bases, with 9 bases between. CDR3 bases: TGTGCCAGCAGTTTAAACAGGCAAGAGCAGTACTTC. Amino acid sequence: CASSLNRQEQYF.

This chain uses TRBV2 with TRBJ2-1; D is uncertain. This CDR3 comprises 11 residues. CDR1 is SNHLY, CDR2 FYNNEI, per germline. Trimming removed 8 bases from V and 4 bases from J, with 6 bases in between. This CDR3 is CASVSYNEQFF. The CDR3 nucleotides read TGTGCCAGCGTCAGTTACAATGAGCAGTTCTTC.

The J gene is TRBJ2-7, the V gene TRBV6-5; D uncertain. The CDR3 spans 12 residues. V lost 6 bases and J lost 4, with 10 bases in between. Germline assignment: CDR1 MNHEY and CDR2 SVGAGI. CDR3 nucleotide sequence: TGTGCCAGCAGATTTGGGCTGTACGAGCAGTACTTC. Protein sequence: CASRFGLYEQYF.

This chain joins TRBV18 and TRBJ2-7; D is unresolved. V was pared by 8 bases and J by 2 bases, with 16 bases between. The germline gives CDR1 KGHSH, CDR2 LQKENI. This CDR3 is 14 amino acids long. In nucleotides, the CDR3 is TGTGCCAGCAACCAGTGGGGTCTAGCCTACGAGCAGTACTTC. Its translation is CASNQWGLAYEQYF.